This T cell receptor (beta chain) emerged from a study of blood T cells in healthy people across ages. The germline V gene has CDR1 MNHNY and CDR2 SVGAGI (reference sequence). The CDR3 sequence is 15 residues long. V dropped 2 bases and J dropped 3 bases, with 12 bases sitting between them. For the second PCR, which ran for about 6 to 11 cycles, a sample-barcoded 5' primer and a J-beta primer mix were used. MiXCR, run by TCRdb on the 5' RACE reads, gives a single entry per CDR3 protein. Of about 900,000 distinct CDR3 sequences in the sample, roughly 52% are singletons; the top ten hold roughly 13%. The chain uses TRBV6-6 and TRBJ2-3; D is unclear. The origin of this receptor is a man aged 30 to 45 in good health. Sequencing was done on a sample of blood. As DNA, the CDR3 is TGTGCCAGCAGTTACGCGAGTGCGGCGACAGATACGCAGTATTTT. This codes for CASSYASAATDTQYF.